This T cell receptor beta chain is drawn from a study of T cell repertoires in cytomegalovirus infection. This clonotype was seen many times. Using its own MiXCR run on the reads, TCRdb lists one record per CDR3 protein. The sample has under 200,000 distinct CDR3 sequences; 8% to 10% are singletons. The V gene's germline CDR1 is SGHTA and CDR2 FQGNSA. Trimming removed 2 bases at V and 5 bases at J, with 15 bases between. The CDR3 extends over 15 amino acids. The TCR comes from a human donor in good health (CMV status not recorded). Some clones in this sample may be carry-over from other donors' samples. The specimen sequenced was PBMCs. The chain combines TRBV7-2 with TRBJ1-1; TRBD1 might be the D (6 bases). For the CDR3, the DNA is TGTGCCAGCAGCTTATTCGTCAGGGGAGGTACTGAAGCTTTCTTT. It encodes CASSLFVRGGTEAFF.